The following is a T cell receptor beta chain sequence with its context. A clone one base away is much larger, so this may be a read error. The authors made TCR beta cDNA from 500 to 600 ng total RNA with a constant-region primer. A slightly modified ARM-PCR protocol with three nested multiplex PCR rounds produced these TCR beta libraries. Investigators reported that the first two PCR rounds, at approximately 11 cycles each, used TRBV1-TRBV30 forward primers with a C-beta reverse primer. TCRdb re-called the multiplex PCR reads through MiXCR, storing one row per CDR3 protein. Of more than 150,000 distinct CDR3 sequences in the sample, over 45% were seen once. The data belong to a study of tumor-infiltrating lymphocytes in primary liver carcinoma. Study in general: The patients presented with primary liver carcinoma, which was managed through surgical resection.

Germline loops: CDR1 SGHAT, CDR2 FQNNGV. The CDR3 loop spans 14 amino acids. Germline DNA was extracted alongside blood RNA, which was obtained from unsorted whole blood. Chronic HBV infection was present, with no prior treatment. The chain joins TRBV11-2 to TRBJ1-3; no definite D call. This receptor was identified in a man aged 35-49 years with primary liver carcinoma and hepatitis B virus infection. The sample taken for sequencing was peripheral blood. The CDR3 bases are TGTGCCAGCAACTTACGCACCTCTGGAAACACCATATATTTT. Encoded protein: CASNLRTSGNTIYF.